This T cell receptor beta chain was observed in a study of early T cells in non-severe SARS-CoV-2 infection. The ends lost 4 bases at V and 4 bases at J; junction bases unmatched: 9. CDR3 length: 16 residues. Germline V gives CDR1 MNHNY, CDR2 SVGAGI (reference sequence). A single record per CDR3 protein comes from TCRdb applying MiXCR to the 5' RACE reads. This table holds tens of thousands of distinct CDR3 sequences, about 9.1% found once. The V and J genes are TRBV6-6 and TRBJ2-3, with 9 nucleotides matching TRBD2. What was sequenced was whole blood. The sequence came from an adult who was a healthcare worker with PCR-confirmed SARS-CoV-2 infection or an uninfected control (not recorded which). In nucleotides, the CDR3 is TGTGCCAGCAGTTCTATGATAGCGGGAGAGCCAGATACGCAGTATTTT. Its translation is CASSSMIAGEPDTQYF.